This is a list of T cell receptor beta chains from one sample in a study of blood T cell repertoires in COVID-19. TCRdb keeps only in-frame clones here, not all; method: immunoSEQ multiplex PCR. Of hundreds of thousands of clones listed, about four fifths are singletons. Sequencing was done on a sample of peripheral blood. The receptors shown here come from a woman in her fifties or sixties who had recovered from COVID-19. CDR3s include the opening cysteine and the closing phenylalanine or tryptophan. A D gene is named only where the DNA matches it firmly. The size field is filled for only some rows; it gives once, few, many or a size class.

J: TRBJ2-2; D: NA; V: TRBV9; size: few; length: 14; DNA: TGTGCCAGCAGCGCTCCAGGGAACACCGGGGAGCTGTTTTTT; CDR3: CASSAPGNTGELFF
J: TRBJ2-5; D: TRBD2; V: TRBV6-2/TRBV6-3; size: few; length: 17; DNA: TGTGCCAGCAGTCCCCACCGTTCAGGCTGGGGAGGGGAGACCCAGTACTTC; CDR3: CASSPHRSGWGGETQYF
J: TRBJ2-4; D: NA; V: TRBV19; size: NA; length: 15; DNA: TGTGCCAGTAGTTCCCAAATATGGGGCCCCAACATTCAGTACTTC; CDR3: CASSSQIWGPNIQYF
J: TRBJ2-1; D: TRBD2; V: TRBV28; size: NA; length: 18; DNA: TGTGCCAGCAGCCCACTACTTCGACTAGCGGGAGGGAACAATGAGCAGTTCTTC; CDR3: CASSPLLRLAGGNNEQFF
J: TRBJ2-7; D: NA; V: TRBV6-4; size: NA; length: 14; DNA: TGTGCCAGCAGTCCCACAGGGACCGCCTACGAGCAGTACTTC; CDR3: CASSPTGTAYEQYF
J: TRBJ2-5; D: TRBD2; V: TRBV18; size: NA; length: 13; DNA: TGTGCCAGCTCTCGGGGGGAGGAAGAGACCCAGTACTTC; CDR3: CASSRGEEETQYF
J: TRBJ2-2; D: NA; V: TRBV5-4; size: NA; length: 14; DNA: TGTGCCAGCAGCAACGACGGACACCGTGGGGAGCTGTTTTTT; CDR3: CASSNDGHRGELFF
J: TRBJ1-2; D: NA; V: TRBV29-1; size: NA; length: 13; DNA: TGCAGCGTTGACAAAACAGGAGGGTATGGCTACACCTTC; CDR3: CSVDKTGGYGYTF
J: TRBJ1-3; D: NA; V: TRBV5-4; size: NA; length: 16; DNA: TGTGCCAGCAGCGGCCAACCGATGGCCTCTGGAAACACCATATATTTT; CDR3: CASSGQPMASGNTIYF
J: TRBJ1-2; D: NA; V: TRBV7-9; size: NA; length: 13; DNA: TGTGCCAGCAGCTTAGGGGGGCCGGGTGGCTACACCTTC; CDR3: CASSLGGPGGYTF
J: TRBJ2-2; D: TRBD1; V: TRBV28; size: NA; length: 13; DNA: TGTGCCAGCAGGGGACAGTTCACCGGGGAGCTGTTTTTT; CDR3: CASRGQFTGELFF
J: TRBJ2-2; D: TRBD1; V: TRBV7-6; size: NA; length: 14; DNA: TGTGCCAGCAGCTCAACAACAGGGGCCGGGGAGCTGTTTTTT; CDR3: CASSSTTGAGELFF
J: TRBJ1-4; D: NA; V: TRBV12-3/TRBV12-4; size: NA; length: 12; DNA: TGTGCCAGCAGTCCGCCGGATGAAAAACTGTTTTTT; CDR3: CASSPPDEKLFF
J: TRBJ2-3; D: NA; V: TRBV24-1; size: NA; length: 17; DNA: TGTGCCACCAGTGATTTTGGCCTTAACGTGGTCACAGATACGCAGTATTTT; CDR3: CATSDFGLNVVTDTQYF
J: TRBJ1-1; D: NA; V: TRBV5-4; size: few; length: 14; DNA: TGTGCCAGCAGCCCTGGGGGCAGGCGCACTGAAGCTTTCTTT; CDR3: CASSPGGRRTEAFF
J: TRBJ2-2; D: NA; V: TRBV25-1; size: NA; length: 14; DNA: TGTGCCAGCAGTCGGACAGAGAGAACCGGGGAGCTGTTTTTT; CDR3: CASSRTERTGELFF
J: TRBJ1-2; D: NA; V: TRBV6-1; size: NA; length: 13; DNA: TGTGCCAGCAGTGGGGGGGTGAGCTATGGCTACACCTTC; CDR3: CASSGGVSYGYTF
J: TRBJ1-4; D: NA; V: TRBV4-3; size: NA; length: 16; DNA: TGCGCCAGCAGCCAAGATTTGGCGAACAGAAATGAAAAACTGTTTTTT; CDR3: CASSQDLANRNEKLFF
J: TRBJ2-1; D: TRBD1; V: TRBV7-2; size: once; length: 14; DNA: TGTGCCAGCAGCTTCGGGACAGGGTCCAAAAAGCAGTTCTTC; CDR3: CASSFGTGSKKQFF
J: TRBJ2-2; D: TRBD1; V: TRBV14; size: once; length: 16; DNA: TGTGCCAGCAGCCTCGGGGACAGGGGGCTCACCGGGGAGCTGTTTTTT; CDR3: CASSLGDRGLTGELFF
J: TRBJ1-2; D: TRBD1; V: TRBV7-9; size: once; length: 15; DNA: TGTGCCAGCAGGGGTACAGGGGCCGCTCAATATGGCTACACCTTC; CDR3: CASRGTGAAQYGYTF
J: TRBJ2-2; D: NA; V: TRBV4-1; size: NA; length: 16; DNA: TGCGCCAGCAGCCAAGGGGCCCCCGGGAACACCGGGGAGCTGTTTTTT; CDR3: CASSQGAPGNTGELFF
J: TRBJ2-1; D: TRBD2; V: TRBV3-1/TRBV3-2; size: NA; length: 19; DNA: TGTGCCAGCAGCCCTGCTTTTGGGACTAGCGGGGGGCCATACAATGAGCAGTTCTTC; CDR3: CASSPAFGTSGGPYNEQFF
J: TRBJ1-2; D: TRBD1; V: TRBV28; size: NA; length: 15; DNA: TGTGCCAGCAGTGCCTTACAGGGGACTAACTATGGCTACACCTTC; CDR3: CASSALQGTNYGYTF
J: TRBJ1-1; D: NA; V: TRBV24-1; size: NA; length: 12; DNA: TGTGCCACTAGATCCGGGACAAGTGAAGCTTTCTTT; CDR3: CATRSGTSEAFF
J: TRBJ2-3; D: NA; V: TRBV28; size: NA; length: 13; DNA: TGTGCCAGCACTCACAAGGGGTTGGATACGCAGTATTTT; CDR3: CASTHKGLDTQYF
J: TRBJ2-1; D: TRBD1; V: TRBV27; size: NA; length: 15; DNA: TGTGCCAGCAGTAATCCGCTAGGACAGGGGTATGAGCAGTTCTTC; CDR3: CASSNPLGQGYEQFF
J: TRBJ2-3; D: TRBD2; V: TRBV7-2; size: NA; length: 15; DNA: TGTGCCAGCAGCCCTGGGACTATCCCCGGCGATACGCAGTATTTT; CDR3: CASSPGTIPGDTQYF
J: TRBJ2-5; D: NA; V: TRBV7-2; size: NA; length: 15; DNA: TGTGCCAGCAGCTTACTAGCGACAAGGTCGGAGACCCAGTACTTC; CDR3: CASSLLATRSETQYF
J: TRBJ1-1; D: TRBD1; V: TRBV7-7; size: NA; length: 14; DNA: TGTGCCAGCAGCCCAGGGGGCCTGAACACTGAAGCTTTCTTT; CDR3: CASSPGGLNTEAFF
J: TRBJ2-7; D: NA; V: TRBV7-9; size: once; length: 14; DNA: TGTGCCAGCAGCCGGACAGTCTTTTCCTACGAGCAGTACTTC; CDR3: CASSRTVFSYEQYF
J: TRBJ2-2; D: TRBD2; V: TRBV3-1/TRBV3-2; size: NA; length: 16; DNA: TGTGCCAGCAGCCAAGATGGACTAGCGAACACCGGGGAGCTGTTTTTT; CDR3: CASSQDGLANTGELFF
J: TRBJ1-6; D: TRBD1; V: TRBV12-3/TRBV12-4; size: few; length: 13; DNA: TGTGCCAGCAGGCCGGGACAGGGAATTGCCCTCCACTTT; CDR3: CASRPGQGIALHF
J: TRBJ2-3; D: TRBD1; V: TRBV7-9; size: NA; length: 14; DNA: TGTGCCAGCAGCGGAGGACAGGGTGCAGATACGCAGTATTTT; CDR3: CASSGGQGADTQYF
J: TRBJ1-2; D: NA; V: TRBV12-3/TRBV12-4; size: NA; length: 12; DNA: TGTGCCAGCAGCCTCGCGGGCTATGGCTACACCTTC; CDR3: CASSLAGYGYTF
J: TRBJ2-3; D: TRBD2; V: TRBV5-5; size: NA; length: 15; DNA: TGTGCCAGCAGCTACGGACTAGTAGGCACAGATACGCAGTATTTT; CDR3: CASSYGLVGTDTQYF
J: TRBJ1-5; D: TRBD1; V: TRBV5-5; size: NA; length: 17; DNA: TGTGCCAGCAGCTTGGCACAGGGGCTGGGGCGCAATCAGCCCCAGCATTTT; CDR3: CASSLAQGLGRNQPQHF
J: TRBJ2-1; D: NA; V: TRBV29-1; size: NA; length: 14; DNA: TGCAGCGTTGAAGGTCGCGACAGTCACAATGAGCAGTTCTTC; CDR3: CSVEGRDSHNEQFF
J: TRBJ1-3; D: TRBD1; V: TRBV30; size: NA; length: 16; DNA: TGTGCCTGGACGCGGCAGGGGGCGATGAGTGGAAACACCATATATTTT; CDR3: CAWTRQGAMSGNTIYF
J: TRBJ2-7; D: TRBD2; V: TRBV5-1; size: NA; length: 16; DNA: TGCGCCAGCAGCCCGAGGACTAGCGGGGGGTCTGCGGAGCAGTACTTC; CDR3: CASSPRTSGGSAEQYF
J: TRBJ2-3; D: NA; V: TRBV3-1/TRBV3-2; size: NA; length: 12; DNA: TGTGCCAGCAGACCCATTGGCGGTACGCAGTATTTT; CDR3: CASRPIGGTQYF
J: TRBJ2-7; D: TRBD1; V: TRBV18; size: NA; length: 16; DNA: TGTGCCAGCTCAAGTATAGGGGACAGGAGAGGCCACGAGCAGTACTTC; CDR3: CASSSIGDRRGHEQYF